One TCR beta chain is described in this entry. Its target is unknown. The junction departs from the called germline gene at one end, perhaps through a read error. Per germline, CDR1 MDHEN and CDR2 SYDVKM. The CDR3 is 15 residues long. This specimen comes from a study of molecular identifiers for immune sequencing clone quantification. Sorted inputs of about 17,000 to 1,100,000 cells, with 10%, 30% or 50% RNA, yielded naive CD8 libraries. When naive CD8 T cells were sorted, they were gated as CD8+CD4-CCR7+CD45RA+. Study findings and constraints: Molecules of identical TCR sharing a barcode could underestimate highly expanded clone sizes.

TCRdb independently ran MiXCR on the PCR reads; one entry per CDR3 protein. The table lists under 650,000 distinct CDR3 sequences, 15% to 20% of them singletons. Sequencing was carried out using naive CD8+ T cells from blood, with Jurkat cell RNA spiked in. The subset denotes: FACS-sorted CD8+CD4-CCR7+CD45RA+ naive T cells. The chain couples TRBV28 to TRBJ2-6; perhaps TRBD1 as D (5 bases). The TCR comes from a human donor in good health. Some libraries in this study had Jurkat cell RNA spiked in. CDR3 sequence: CASSQDNSGADVLTF. The CDR3 nucleotides are TGTGCCAGCAGTCAAGACAACTCTGGGGCCGACGTCCTGACTTTC.